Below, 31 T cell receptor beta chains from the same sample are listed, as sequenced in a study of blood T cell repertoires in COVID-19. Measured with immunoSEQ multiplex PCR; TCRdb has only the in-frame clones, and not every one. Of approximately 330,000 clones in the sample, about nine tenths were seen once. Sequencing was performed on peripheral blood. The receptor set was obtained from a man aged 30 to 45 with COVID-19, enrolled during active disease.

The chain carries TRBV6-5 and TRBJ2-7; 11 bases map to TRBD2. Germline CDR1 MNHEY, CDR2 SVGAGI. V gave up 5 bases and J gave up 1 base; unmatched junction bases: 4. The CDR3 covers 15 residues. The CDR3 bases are TGTGCCAGCAGTCGCGGGACTAGCGGTTCCTACGAGCAGTACTTC. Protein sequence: CASSRGTSGSYEQYF.

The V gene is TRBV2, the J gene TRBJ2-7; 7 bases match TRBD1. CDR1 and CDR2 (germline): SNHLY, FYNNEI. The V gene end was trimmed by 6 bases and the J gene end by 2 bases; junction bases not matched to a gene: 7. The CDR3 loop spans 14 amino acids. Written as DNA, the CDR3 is TGTGCCAGCAGGGGACAGCCGGGCCCCTACGAGCAGTACTTC. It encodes CASRGQPGPYEQYF. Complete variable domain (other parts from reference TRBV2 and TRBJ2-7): EPEVTQTPSHQVTQMGQEVILRCVPISNHLYFYWYRQILGQKVEFLVSFYNNEISEKSEIFDDQFSVERPDGSNFTLKIRSTKLEDSAMYFCASRGQPGPYEQYFGPGTRLTVT.

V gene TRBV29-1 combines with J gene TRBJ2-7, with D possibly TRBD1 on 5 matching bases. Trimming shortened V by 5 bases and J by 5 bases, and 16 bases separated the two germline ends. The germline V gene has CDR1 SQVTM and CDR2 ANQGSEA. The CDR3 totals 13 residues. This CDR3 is CSVYSRQQDEQYF. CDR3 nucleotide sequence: TGCAGCGTTTACTCCCGACAGCAAGACGAGCAGTACTTC.

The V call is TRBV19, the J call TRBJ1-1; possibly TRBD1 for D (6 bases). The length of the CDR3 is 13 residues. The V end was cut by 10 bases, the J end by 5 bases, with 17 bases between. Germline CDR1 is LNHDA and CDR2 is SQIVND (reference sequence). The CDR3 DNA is TGTGCCACCCTGGGGGCGGATGGTACTGAAGCTTTCTTT. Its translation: CATLGADGTEAFF.

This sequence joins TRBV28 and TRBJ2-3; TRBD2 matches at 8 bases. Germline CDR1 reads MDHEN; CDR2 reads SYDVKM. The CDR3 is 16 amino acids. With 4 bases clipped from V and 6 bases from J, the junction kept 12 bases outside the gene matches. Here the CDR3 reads CASSWVRSGSADTQYF. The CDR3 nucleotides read TGTGCCAGCAGTTGGGTTAGGAGCGGGAGCGCGGATACGCAGTATTTT. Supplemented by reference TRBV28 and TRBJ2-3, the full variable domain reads DVKVTQSSRYLVKRTGEKVFLECVQDMDHENMFWYRQDPGLGLRLIYFSYDVKMKEKGDIPEGYSVSREKKERFSLILESASTNQTSMYLCASSWVRSGSADTQYFGPGTRLTVL.

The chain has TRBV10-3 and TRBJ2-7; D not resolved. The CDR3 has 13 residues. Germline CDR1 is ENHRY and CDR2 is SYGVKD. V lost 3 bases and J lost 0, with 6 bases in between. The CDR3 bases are TGTGCCATCAGTGATTATAGCTCCTACGAGCAGTACTTC. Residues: CAISDYSSYEQYF.

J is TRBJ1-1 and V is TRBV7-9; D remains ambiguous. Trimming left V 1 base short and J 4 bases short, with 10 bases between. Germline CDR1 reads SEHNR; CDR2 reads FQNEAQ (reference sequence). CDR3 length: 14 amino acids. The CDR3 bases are TGTGCCAGCAGCTTAGTTGTGAGTGGCACTGAAGCTTTCTTT. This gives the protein CASSLVVSGTEAFF. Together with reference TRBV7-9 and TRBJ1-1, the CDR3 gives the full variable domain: DTGVSQNPRHKITKRGQNVTFRCDPISEHNRLYWYRQTLGQGPEFLTYFQNEAQLEKSRLLSDRFSAERPKGSFSTLEIQRTEQGDSAMYLCASSLVVSGTEAFFGQGTRLTVV.

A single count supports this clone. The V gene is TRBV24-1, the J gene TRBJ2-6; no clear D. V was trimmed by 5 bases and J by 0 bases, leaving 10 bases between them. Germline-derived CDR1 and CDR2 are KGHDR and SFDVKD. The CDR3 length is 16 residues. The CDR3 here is CATSAESISGANVLTF. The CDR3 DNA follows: TGTGCCACCAGTGCTGAATCTATCTCTGGGGCCAACGTCCTGACTTTC.

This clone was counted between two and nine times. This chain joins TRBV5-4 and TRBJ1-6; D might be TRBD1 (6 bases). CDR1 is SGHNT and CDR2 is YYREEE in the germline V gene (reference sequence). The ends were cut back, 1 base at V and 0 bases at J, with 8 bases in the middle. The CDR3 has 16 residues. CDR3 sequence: CASSLTGRSYNSPLHF. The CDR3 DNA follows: TGTGCCAGCAGCTTGACAGGGCGCTCCTATAATTCACCCCTCCACTTT.

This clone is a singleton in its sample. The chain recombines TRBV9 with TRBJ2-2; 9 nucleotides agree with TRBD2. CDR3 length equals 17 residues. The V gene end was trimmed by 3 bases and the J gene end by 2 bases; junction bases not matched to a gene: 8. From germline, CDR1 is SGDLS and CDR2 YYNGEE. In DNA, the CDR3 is TGTGCCAGCAGCGGACCAGCGGGGGGCCCAAACACCGGGGAGCTGTTTTTT. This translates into CASSGPAGGPNTGELFF.

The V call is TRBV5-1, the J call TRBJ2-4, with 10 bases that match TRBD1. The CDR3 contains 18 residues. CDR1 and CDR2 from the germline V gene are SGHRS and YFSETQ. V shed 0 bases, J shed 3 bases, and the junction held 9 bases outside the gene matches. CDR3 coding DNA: TGCGCCAGCAGCTTGGGACAGGGGGCCGGATTCGACAAAAACATTCAGTACTTC. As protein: CASSLGQGAGFDKNIQYF.

The CDR3 reads CASSRGGDSDTQYF. CDR3 nucleotide sequence: TGTGCCAGCAGCCGCGGGGGGGACTCAGATACGCAGTATTTT. V and J are TRBV11-2 and TRBJ2-3, with 9 bases matching TRBD2. Per germline, CDR1 SGHAT and CDR2 FQNNGV. V was clipped by 5 bases and J by 4 bases; unmatched bases: 4. The CDR3 covers 14 residues.

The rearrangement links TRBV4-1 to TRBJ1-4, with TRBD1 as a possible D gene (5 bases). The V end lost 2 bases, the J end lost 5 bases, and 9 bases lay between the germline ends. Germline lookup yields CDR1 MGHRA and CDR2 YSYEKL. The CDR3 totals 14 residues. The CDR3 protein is CASSQLPGNEKLFF. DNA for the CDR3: TGCGCCAGCAGCCAACTACCAGGGAATGAAAAACTGTTTTTT.

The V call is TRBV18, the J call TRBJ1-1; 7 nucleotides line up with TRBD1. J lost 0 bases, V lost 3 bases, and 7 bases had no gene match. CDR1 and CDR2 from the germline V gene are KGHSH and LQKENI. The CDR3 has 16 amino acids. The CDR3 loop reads CASSPTGRPMNTEAFF. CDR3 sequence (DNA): TGTGCCAGCTCACCGACAGGGAGACCCATGAACACTGAAGCTTTCTTT.

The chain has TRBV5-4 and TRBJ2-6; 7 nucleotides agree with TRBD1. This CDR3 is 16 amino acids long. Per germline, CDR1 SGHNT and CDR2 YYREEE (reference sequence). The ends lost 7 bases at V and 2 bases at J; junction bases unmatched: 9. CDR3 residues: CASEYYRGTGANVLTF. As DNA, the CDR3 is TGTGCCAGCGAATACTACAGGGGAACTGGGGCCAACGTCCTGACTTTC.

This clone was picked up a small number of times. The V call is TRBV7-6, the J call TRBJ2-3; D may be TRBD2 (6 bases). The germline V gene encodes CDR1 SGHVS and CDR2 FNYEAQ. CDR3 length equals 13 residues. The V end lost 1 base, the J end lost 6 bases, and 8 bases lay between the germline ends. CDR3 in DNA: TGTGCCAGCAGCTTAGAGGGGAGGGATACGCAGTATTTT. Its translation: CASSLEGRDTQYF.

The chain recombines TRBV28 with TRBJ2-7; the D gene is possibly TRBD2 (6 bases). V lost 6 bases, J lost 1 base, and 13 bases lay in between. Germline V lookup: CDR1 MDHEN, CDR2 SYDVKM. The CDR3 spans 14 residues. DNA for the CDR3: TGTGCCAGCAGGGGCCCCGGGACTTCCTACGAGCAGTACTTC. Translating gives CASRGPGTSYEQYF.

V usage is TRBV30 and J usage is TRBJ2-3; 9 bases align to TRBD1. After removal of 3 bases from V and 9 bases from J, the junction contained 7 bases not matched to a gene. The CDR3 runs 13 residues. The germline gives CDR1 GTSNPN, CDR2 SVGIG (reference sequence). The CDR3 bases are TGTGCCTGGAGGGGACAGGGCTACGTAACGCAGTATTTT. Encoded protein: CAWRGQGYVTQYF. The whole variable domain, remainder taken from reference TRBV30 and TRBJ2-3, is SQTIHQWPATLVQPVGSPLSLECTVEGTSNPNLYWYRQAAGRGLQLLFYSVGIGQISSEVPQNLSASRPQDRQFILSSKKLLLSDSGFYLCAWRGQGYVTQYFGPGTRLTVL.

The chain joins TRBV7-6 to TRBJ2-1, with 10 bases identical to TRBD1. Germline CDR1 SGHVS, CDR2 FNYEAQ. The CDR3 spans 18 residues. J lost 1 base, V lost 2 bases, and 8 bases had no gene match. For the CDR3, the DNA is TGTGCCAGCAGCTTAAGTCCCGGGACAGGGGTTTCCTACAATGAGCAGTTCTTC. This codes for CASSLSPGTGVSYNEQFF.

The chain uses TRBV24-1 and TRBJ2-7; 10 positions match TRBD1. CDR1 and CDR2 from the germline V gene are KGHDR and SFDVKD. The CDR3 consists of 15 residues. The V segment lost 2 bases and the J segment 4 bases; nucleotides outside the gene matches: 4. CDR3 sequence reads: CATSDSTGGLYEQYF. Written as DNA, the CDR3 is TGTGCCACCAGTGATTCGACAGGGGGCTTGTACGAGCAGTACTTC.

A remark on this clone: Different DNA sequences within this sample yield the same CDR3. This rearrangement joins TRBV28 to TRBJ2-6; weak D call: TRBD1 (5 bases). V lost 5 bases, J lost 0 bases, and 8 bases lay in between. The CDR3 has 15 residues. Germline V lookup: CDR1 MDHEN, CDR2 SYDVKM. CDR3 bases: TGTGCCAGCAGTCCCGACAGCTCTGGGGCCAACGTCCTGACTTTC. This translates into CASSPDSSGANVLTF.

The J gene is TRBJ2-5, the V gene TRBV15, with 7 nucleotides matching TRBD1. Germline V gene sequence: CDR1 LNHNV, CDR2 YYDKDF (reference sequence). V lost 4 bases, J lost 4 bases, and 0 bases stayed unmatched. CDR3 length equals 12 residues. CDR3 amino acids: CATSNRGETQYF. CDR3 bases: TGTGCCACCAGCAACAGGGGAGAGACCCAGTACTTC.

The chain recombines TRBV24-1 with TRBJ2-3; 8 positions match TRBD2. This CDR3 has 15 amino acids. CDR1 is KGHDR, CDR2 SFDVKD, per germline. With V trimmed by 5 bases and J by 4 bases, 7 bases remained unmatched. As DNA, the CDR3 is TGTGCCACCAGTGCCTTAGCGGGACGGGCAGATACGCAGTATTTT. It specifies CATSALAGRADTQYF.

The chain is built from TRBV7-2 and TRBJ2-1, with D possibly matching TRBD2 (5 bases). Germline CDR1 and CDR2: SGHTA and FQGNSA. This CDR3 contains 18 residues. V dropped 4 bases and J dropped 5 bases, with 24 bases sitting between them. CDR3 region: CASSSYPPSSIFHNEQFF. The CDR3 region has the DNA TGTGCCAGCAGCTCTTACCCCCCTTCTAGCATCTTCCACAATGAGCAGTTCTTC.

The CDR3 coding sequence is TGTGCCAGTAGTATAGGACGGGACAGGCCCAAAAACATTCAGTACTTC. Amino acid sequence: CASSIGRDRPKNIQYF. This chain joins TRBV19 and TRBJ2-4, with TRBD1 identical over 8 bases. Losses at the gene ends were 1 base for V and 2 bases for J; bases not matched to a gene: 4. Germline assignment: CDR1 LNHDA and CDR2 SQIVND (reference sequence). This CDR3 region has 16 residues.

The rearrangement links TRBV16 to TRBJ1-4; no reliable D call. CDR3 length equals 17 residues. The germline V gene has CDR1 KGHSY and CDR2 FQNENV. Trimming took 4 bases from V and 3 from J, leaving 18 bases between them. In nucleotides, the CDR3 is TGTGCCAGCAGCCTATCGGAGGGCTTCGGGGCTAATGAAAAACTGTTTTTT. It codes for CASSLSEGFGANEKLFF.

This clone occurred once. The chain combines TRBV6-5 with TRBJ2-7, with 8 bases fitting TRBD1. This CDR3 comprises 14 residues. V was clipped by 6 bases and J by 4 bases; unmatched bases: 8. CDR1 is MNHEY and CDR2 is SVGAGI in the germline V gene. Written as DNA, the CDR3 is TGTGCCAGCAGCTCCAGGACAGGGCTATACGAGCAGTACTTC. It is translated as CASSSRTGLYEQYF.

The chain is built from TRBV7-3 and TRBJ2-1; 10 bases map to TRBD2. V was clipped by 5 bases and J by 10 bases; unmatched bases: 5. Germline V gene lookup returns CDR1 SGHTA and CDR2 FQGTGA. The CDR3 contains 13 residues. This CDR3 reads CASSTASGSEQFF. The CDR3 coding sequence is TGTGCCAGCAGCACCGCTAGCGGGAGCGAGCAGTTCTTC.

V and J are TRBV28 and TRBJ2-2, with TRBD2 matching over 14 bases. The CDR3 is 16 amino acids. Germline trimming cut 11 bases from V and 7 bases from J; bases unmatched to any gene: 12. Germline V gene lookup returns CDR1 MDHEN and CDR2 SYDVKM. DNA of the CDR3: TGTGCCGCGGGCGGACTAGCGGGAGGAAGGAACGGGGAGCTGTTTTTT. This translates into CAAGGLAGGRNGELFF.

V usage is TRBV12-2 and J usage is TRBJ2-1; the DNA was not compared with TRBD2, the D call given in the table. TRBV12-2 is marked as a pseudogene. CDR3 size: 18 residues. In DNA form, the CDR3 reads TGTGCAAGTCGCTGCCGAAGACTAGCGGGGGGCCGAGGAGATGAGCAGTTCTTC. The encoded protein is CASRCRRLAGGRGDEQFF.

CDR3 nucleotides: TGTGCTAGTGGTCTCCACCGGACAGGGGGCATCGGAGAGACCCAGTACTTC. As protein: CASGLHRTGGIGETQYF. The rearrangement links TRBV12-5 to TRBJ2-5, with TRBD1 matching over 11 bases. CDR1 LGHNT and CDR2 FRNRAP come from the germline V gene. J was trimmed by 4 bases and V by 5 bases; bases with no gene match: 12. The CDR3 runs 17 residues.